The rows below give T cell receptor beta chains drawn from one sample of a study of T-cell memory formation after mild COVID-19. TCRdb analysed the 5' RACE reads with MiXCR anew, one entry per CDR3 protein. The table has around 310,000 distinct CDR3 sequences, under 25% seen once. Source material: PBMCs or a T cell subset sorted from them (not recorded which). The receptors originated from a man younger than 35 who had mild COVID-19 (a few samples of this study predate the infection). Cell type and time point are not known. The CDR3 runs from the conserved cysteine through the conserved F or W. D genes are given only for firm matches. Some rows have no size entry. The others give once, few or many, or a class for an expanded clone.

v_gene,j_gene,abundance,d_gene,CDR3nt,CDR3aa
TRBV28,TRBJ1-1,few,-,TGTGCCAGCAGACCAGGGGTAGTGAACACTGAAGCTTTCTTT,CASRPGVVNTEAFF
TRBV4-1,TRBJ1-2,-,TRBD1,TGCGCCAGCAGCCAATCAGGGGGTCTTAACTATGGCTACACCTTC,CASSQSGGLNYGYTF
TRBV7-9,TRBJ1-1,-,-,TGTGCCAGCAGCTTGAAGGAGGAAGTGGACACTGAAGCTTTCTTT,CASSLKEEVDTEAFF
TRBV5-5,TRBJ2-5,-,-,TGTGCCAGCAGCTCAGGGAGGGGGTCCCAAGAGACCCAGTACTTC,CASSSGRGSQETQYF
TRBV4-2,TRBJ2-2,-,TRBD1,TGTGCCAGCAGTTCCGGTGTGGACAGGGGGCCCGGGGAGCTGTTTTTT,CASSSGVDRGPGELFF
TRBV11-2,TRBJ2-2,few,TRBD2,TGTGCCAGCAAGTGGGGACGGGGGGGCCTCAGCGGGGAGCTGTTTTTT,CASKWGRGGLSGELFF
TRBV5-1,TRBJ1-1,many,-,TGCGCCAGCAGCGAAACTCGAGGGAGGACTGAAGCTTTCTTT,CASSETRGRTEAFF
TRBV30,TRBJ1-2,-,-,TGTGCCTGGAGTGTGGTCCCGGGGGGCTACACCTTC,CAWSVVPGGYTF
TRBV30,TRBJ2-3,-,-,TGTGCCTGGAGCCAAGGAGATACGCAGTATTTT,CAWSQGDTQYF
TRBV7-2,TRBJ2-3,few,-,TGTGCCAGCAGCTTGACAATCACAGATACGCAGTATTTT,CASSLTITDTQYF
TRBV6-1,TRBJ2-3,few,TRBD2,TGTGCCAGCAGTGTATCACTAGCGGGGGTTGCAGATACGCAGTATTTT,CASSVSLAGVADTQYF
TRBV5-1,TRBJ1-1,many,TRBD1,TGCGCCAGCAGCACGGGGACAGGGGGGACTGAAGCTTTCTTT,CASSTGTGGTEAFF
TRBV6-6,TRBJ1-4,-,-,TGTGCCAGCAGTTACGCTTCGGGATCGAGTGAAAAACTGTTTTTT,CASSYASGSSEKLFF
TRBV12-3/TRBV12-4,TRBJ1-1,few,-,TGTGCCAGCAGAGACATTCTGAACACTGAAGCTTTCTTT,CASRDILNTEAFF
TRBV6-6,TRBJ2-6,-,-,TGTGCCAGCAACTCCGGGGCCAACGTCCTGACTTTC,CASNSGANVLTF
TRBV20-1,TRBJ2-1,-,-,TGCAGTGCTAGTTTACCCGTTTCCTACAATGAGCAGTTCTTC,CSASLPVSYNEQFF
TRBV6-2/TRBV6-3,TRBJ1-1,-,-,TGTGCCAGCACTCCTACGGCCCCCGGGGTTCGGACTGAAGCTTTCTTT,CASTPTAPGVRTEAFF
TRBV6-5,TRBJ2-5,-,-,TGTGCCAGCAGTTCTCGCTGGGGGCAAGAGACCCAGTACTTC,CASSSRWGQETQYF
TRBV7-6,TRBJ2-1,few,-,TGTGCCAGCAGCTTAGGTAGTCCCAATGAGCAGTTCTTC,CASSLGSPNEQFF
TRBV20-1,TRBJ2-2,-,-,TGCAGTGCTAAGTGGCACGGGGGCCAAGACACCGGGGAGCTGTTTTTT,CSAKWHGGQDTGELFF
TRBV5-1,TRBJ2-1,-,TRBD2,TGCGCCAGCAGCTTGGTCGAGCGGGGTAACAATGAGCAGTTCTTC,CASSLVERGNNEQFF
TRBV5-6,TRBJ2-7,few,-,TGTGCCAGCAGCTCCATGGGGGGTTCCAGCTCCTACGAGCAGTACTTC,CASSSMGGSSSYEQYF
TRBV2,TRBJ1-4,-,TRBD1,TGTGCCAGCAGCGCCTCCGGGACAGGGGTTGAAAAACTGTTTTTT,CASSASGTGVEKLFF
TRBV4-2,TRBJ2-1,-,-,TGTGCCAGCAGCCAAGGCCACATACTAAGCTACAATGAGCAGTTCTTC,CASSQGHILSYNEQFF
TRBV5-1,TRBJ2-2,-,TRBD1,TGCGCCAGCAGCCAGGGACAGGGTCTAACCGGGGAGCTGTTTTTT,CASSQGQGLTGELFF
TRBV24-1,TRBJ2-3,-,TRBD1,TGTGCCACCAGTGATCCCTTCAGGGGGCCGGACACAGATACGCAGTATTTT,CATSDPFRGPDTDTQYF
TRBV6-5,TRBJ2-1,-,TRBD1,TGTGCCAGCAGTTACACGGGACAGGATTACAATGAGCAGTTCTTC,CASSYTGQDYNEQFF
TRBV7-9,TRBJ2-3,few,TRBD1,TGTGCCAGCAGCATATCCGGGACAGGGGCAGATACGCAGTATTTT,CASSISGTGADTQYF
TRBV5-5,TRBJ2-2,few,-,TGTGCCAGCAGCTTTATGCAGGGGAACACCGGGGAGCTGTTTTTT,CASSFMQGNTGELFF
TRBV19,TRBJ1-1,-,-,TGTGCCAGTAGCCAGGGGTCCATGAACACTGAAGCTTTCTTT,CASSQGSMNTEAFF
TRBV7-9,TRBJ2-3,-,-,TGTGCCAGCAGCTACCGGGGCCTGGCAGATACGCAGTATTTT,CASSYRGLADTQYF
TRBV27,TRBJ2-3,-,-,TGTGCCAGCAGTTTAAGGGGTGGTTATGGGGATACGCAGTATTTT,CASSLRGGYGDTQYF
TRBV29-1,TRBJ2-7,-,-,TGCAGCACGGAGACCGACAACTACGAGCAGTACTTC,CSTETDNYEQYF
TRBV5-4,TRBJ2-2,-,-,TGTGCCAGCAGCTCGGCAGTAGAAATTTCCGGGGAGCTGTTTTTT,CASSSAVEISGELFF
TRBV12-3/TRBV12-4,TRBJ1-1,-,TRBD1,TGTGCCAGCAGGCCCGGGACAGTTTTCACTGAAGCTTTCTTT,CASRPGTVFTEAFF
TRBV7-6,TRBJ2-1,few,TRBD1,TGTGCCAGCAGCCCGATTGGACAGGGGTCCTACAATGAGCAGTTCTTC,CASSPIGQGSYNEQFF
TRBV12-5,TRBJ2-5,few,TRBD2,TGTGCTAGTGGTTTGGTCCCTAATGGGGGGGACCTCCAAGAGACCCAGTACTTC,CASGLVPNGGDLQETQYF
TRBV27,TRBJ1-1,-,-,TGTGCCAGCAGTTCGGGACTATCGGCTTTCTTT,CASSSGLSAFF
TRBV4-2,TRBJ1-6,-,-,TGTGCCAGCAGCCAAGAAAGCTTCCGGGTTTCACCCCTCCACTTT,CASSQESFRVSPLHF
TRBV27,TRBJ2-6,-,-,TGTGCCAGCAGTTCGTTACAGGCCCCCTACTCTGGGGCCAACGTCCTGACTTTC,CASSSLQAPYSGANVLTF
TRBV10-2,TRBJ1-2,-,-,TGCGCCAGCAGCGAGGGGTCGGCAGGCCCTTATGGCTACACCTTC,CASSEGSAGPYGYTF
TRBV12-3/TRBV12-4,TRBJ1-4,few,-,TGTGCCAGCAGTCCTAGACAGCTAGCTAATGAAAAACTGTTTTTT,CASSPRQLANEKLFF
TRBV24-1,TRBJ2-3,-,TRBD1,TGTGCCACCAGTGAAGCCGGGACAGGACGCACAGATACGCAGTATTTT,CATSEAGTGRTDTQYF
TRBV5-1,TRBJ1-2,-,TRBD1,TGCGCCAGCAGCGGGGAGGCGACAGGGACAGTTCCCCCCTATGGCTACACCTTC,CASSGEATGTVPPYGYTF
TRBV7-2,TRBJ2-2,-,-,TGTGCCAGCAGCTCGACCTCTAGCGCCGGGGAGCTGTTTTTT,CASSSTSSAGELFF
TRBV5-1,TRBJ2-2,few,-,TGCGCCAGCAGCTTGGCCCGCTTCACCGGGGAGCTGTTTTTT,CASSLARFTGELFF
TRBV12-3/TRBV12-4,TRBJ2-3,-,TRBD1,TGTGCCAGCGACAGGGACCAACGCACAGATACGCAGTATTTT,CASDRDQRTDTQYF
TRBV20-1,TRBJ2-3,-,TRBD2,TGCAGTGCTAGAGGGCCGGGACTAGCGCCACCAGATACGCAGTATTTT,CSARGPGLAPPDTQYF
TRBV7-2,TRBJ2-3,-,-,TGTGCCAGCAGCTTAGAGGGCCGAGATACGCAGTATTTT,CASSLEGRDTQYF
TRBV6-6,TRBJ2-1,once,-,TGTGCCAGCAGTTACGTCGTAGAGTACAATGAGCAGTTCTTC,CASSYVVEYNEQFF
TRBV29-1,TRBJ2-7,-,TRBD2,TGCAGCGGGGAGGGACTAGCCCACGAGCAGTACTTC,CSGEGLAHEQYF
TRBV7-9,TRBJ2-5,medium-sized,-,TGTGCCAGCAGCTTAGTTGGGACGGAGACCCAGTACTTC,CASSLVGTETQYF
TRBV4-2,TRBJ1-1,-,-,TGTGCCAGCAGCCGGGGGGACACACTGAACACTGAAGCTTTCTTT,CASSRGDTLNTEAFF
TRBV4-2,TRBJ2-5,-,TRBD2,TGTGCCAGCAGTCTGGGGGCGACTAGCGGGGAAGAGACCCAGTACTTC,CASSLGATSGEETQYF